This entry lists 27 T cell receptor beta chains sequenced from one sample in a study of long-term antiretroviral therapy in people with HIV. At survey level, the immunoSEQ assay was run in its v3.0 version. Generated by immunoSEQ multiplex PCR, the TCRdb table keeps only in-frame clones and is missing some. Among about 28,000 clones listed, roughly 84% were seen once. The sample consisted of unsorted PBMCs, taken 0.8 years after starting antiretroviral therapy. The receptors originated from a woman aged 25 to 39 with HIV.

The genes are TRBV5-1 and TRBJ1-6, with no clear D. The CDR3 runs to 14 residues. Germline V CDR1 and CDR2: SGHRS, YFSETQ. V dropped 4 bases and J dropped 3 bases, with 8 bases sitting between them. CDR3 DNA sequence: TGCGCCAGCAGCGACGGAAACTATAATTCACCCCTCCACTTT. Translated: CASSDGNYNSPLHF.

The J gene is TRBJ2-7, the V gene TRBV2; D tentatively fits TRBD1 or TRBD2 (6 bases each). Germline CDR1 and CDR2: SNHLY and FYNNEI. The CDR3 runs to 12 residues. V lost 9 bases, J lost 1 base, and 10 bases lay in between. The CDR3 nucleotides read TGTGCCAGTGGGGGGCAATCCTACGAGCAGTACTTC. Translated, it gives CASGGQSYEQYF.

This clone was seen just once. This chain links TRBV7-8 with TRBJ1-4; D gene ambiguous. This CDR3 is 14 amino acids long. The V end lost 0 bases, the J end lost 4 bases, and 6 bases lay between the germline ends. Germline V gene lookup returns CDR1 SGHVS and CDR2 FQNEAQ. The CDR3 is CASSLAGNNEKLFF. CDR3 bases: TGTGCCAGCAGCTTAGCAGGAAATAATGAAAAACTGTTTTTT. Filled out from reference TRBV7-8 and TRBJ1-4, the complete variable domain reads GAGVSQSPRYKVAKRGQDVALRCDPISGHVSLFWYQQALGQGPEFLTYFQNEAQLDKSGLPSDRFFAERPEGSVSTLKIQRTQQEDSAVYLCASSLAGNNEKLFFGSGTQLSVL.

This clone has only a few counts. The chain combines TRBV6-1 with TRBJ2-7; TRBD2 matches 7 bases. The CDR3 covers 15 residues. In germline, CDR1 is MNHNS, CDR2 SASEGT. Trimming removed 1 base from V and 0 bases from J; junction bases left unmatched: 3. The CDR3 spells CASSEGGGPSYEQYV. In DNA form, the CDR3 reads TGTGCCAGCAGTGAAGGCGGGGGTCCCTCCTACGAGCAGTACGTC.

The chain combines TRBV11-2 with TRBJ1-5; no definite D call. V lost 5 bases and J lost 5, with 7 bases in between. CDR1 and CDR2 from the germline V gene are SGHAT and FQNNGV. The CDR3 runs 12 residues. CDR3 coding DNA: TGTGCCAGCAGCCGCGGGGATCAGCCCCAGCATTTT. This codes for CASSRGDQPQHF.

The rearrangement joins TRBV2 to TRBJ1-5; weak D call: TRBD1 (5 bases). Germline V CDR1 and CDR2: SNHLY, FYNNEI. The length of the CDR3 is 13 residues. The V end was cut by 3 bases, the J end by 6 bases, with 9 bases between. As DNA, the CDR3 is TGTGCCAGCAGTGAGGGGGGAGGTCAGCCCCAGCATTTT. Its protein product is CASSEGGGQPQHF.

The chain combines TRBV2 with TRBJ1-6; TRBD1 is a possible D gene (6 bases). There are 15 residues in the CDR3. Trimming cost V 0 bases and J 8 bases, with 11 bases left between them. Germline CDR1 and CDR2: SNHLY and FYNNEI. The DNA of the CDR3 is TGTGCCAGCAGTGAAGCGCGGGGGGGGCATTCACCCCTCCACTTT. It encodes CASSEARGGHSPLHF.

The rearrangement links TRBV9 to TRBJ1-3, with D uncertain. This CDR3 comprises 14 residues. Germline CDR1 and CDR2: SGDLS and YYNGEE. V was shortened by 3 bases and J by 0 bases, with 7 bases between the two germline ends. CDR3 coding DNA: TGTGCCAGCAGCGCTGACGGCTCTGGAAACACCATATATTTT. It yields the protein CASSADGSGNTIYF.

This clone was seen just once. The chain joins TRBV19 to TRBJ2-5; 8 bases line up with TRBD2. J was trimmed by 5 bases and V by 4 bases; bases with no gene match: 9. This CDR3 comprises 15 residues. Germline CDR1 LNHDA, CDR2 SQIVND (reference sequence). The CDR3 nucleotides read TGTGCCAGTAGTACTGGCGGGGGGATTGTGGAGACCCAGTACTTC. Translation: CASSTGGGIVETQYF.

The rearrangement joins TRBV7-2 to TRBJ1-2; the D gene is possibly TRBD1 (6 bases). Trimming removed 4 bases at V and 1 base at J, with 16 bases between. The CDR3 covers 16 residues. The germline CDR1 and CDR2 sequences are SGHTA and FQGNSA. CDR3 amino acids: CASSSGPQGFNYGYTF. The CDR3 DNA is TGTGCCAGCAGCTCCGGGCCCCAGGGGTTTAACTATGGCTACACCTTC.

This chain joins TRBV4-1 and TRBJ1-2; the D is unclear. Germline-derived CDR1 and CDR2 are MGHRA and YSYEKL. V shed 2 bases and J shed 5 bases, with 6 bases lying between them. The CDR3 runs 12 residues. The CDR3 reads CASSQPSYGYTF. For the CDR3, the DNA is TGCGCCAGCAGCCAACCCAGTTATGGCTACACCTTC.

V and J are TRBV12-5 and TRBJ2-4; 7 bases are shared with TRBD1. The CDR3 length is 13 residues. Per germline, CDR1 LGHNT and CDR2 FRNRAP. V was pared by 6 bases and J by 5 bases, with 4 bases of the junction left unmatched. CDR3 nucleotides: TGTGCTAGTGGAACCGGGACAGAAAACATTCAGTACTTC. Encoded protein: CASGTGTENIQYF.

This chain connects TRBV5-6 to TRBJ2-5; no clear D. Trimming removed 0 bases from V and 7 bases from J, with 10 bases in between. This CDR3 is built from 13 residues. Looked up from germline, CDR1 is SGHDT and CDR2 is YYEEEE. CDR3 in DNA: TGTGCCAGCAGCTTGGGGACGGGCGGGACCCAGTACTTC. Translated, it gives CASSLGTGGTQYF. Looking up the rest from reference TRBV5-6 and TRBJ2-5 gives the full variable domain: DAGVTQSPTHLIKTRGQQVTLRCSPKSGHDTVSWYQQALGQGPQFIFQYYEEEERQRGNFPDRFSGHQFPNYSSELNVNALLLGDSALYLCASSLGTGGTQYFGPGTRLLVL.

The chain employs TRBV7-6 and TRBJ1-3; D not resolved. The germline CDR1 and CDR2 sequences are SGHVS and FNYEAQ. V dropped 0 bases and J dropped 3 bases, with 15 bases sitting between them. The CDR3 has 17 residues. CDR3 region: CASSLAIGRIGGNTIYF. CDR3 DNA sequence: TGTGCCAGCAGCTTAGCAATCGGGCGAATTGGTGGAAACACCATATATTTT. Looking up the rest from reference TRBV7-6 and TRBJ1-3 gives the full variable domain: GAGVSQSPRYKVTKRGQDVALRCDPISGHVSLYWYRQALGQGPEFLTYFNYEAQQDKSGLPNDRFSAERPEGSISTLTIQRTEQRDSAMYRCASSLAIGRIGGNTIYFGEGSWLTVV.

This clone was seen only once. The V call is TRBV18, the J call TRBJ1-4, with 9 bases fitting TRBD1. The germline V gene encodes CDR1 KGHSH and CDR2 LQKENI. The V and J ends lost 3 bases and 8 bases, in that order; junction bases with no gene match: 1. The CDR3 consists of 13 residues. CDR3 nucleotides: TGTGCCAGCTCACCTGGACAGGGGGAAAAACTGTTTTTT. Its protein is CASSPGQGEKLFF.

The rearrangement uses TRBV5-6 and TRBJ2-3; D call uncertain. This CDR3 is built from 14 residues. Germline CDR1 is SGHDT and CDR2 is YYEEEE. The V end was cut by 5 bases, the J end by 3 bases, with 13 bases between. CDR3 in DNA: TGTGCCAGCAGAAATCCCCGGAGTACAGATACGCAGTATTTT. Translation gives CASRNPRSTDTQYF.

The chain recombines TRBV21-1 with TRBJ1-5; TRBD1 reflects the table's D call only, with no check against the DNA. TRBV21-1 is a pseudogene. CDR3 length equals 20 residues. This CDR3 is CASSNQLAIAWRQGNQPQHF. The CDR3 bases are TGTGCCAGCAGCAATCAGTTGGCAATCGCTTGGCGACAGGGCAATCAGCCCCAGCATTTT.

The gene calls are TRBV9 and TRBJ2-3, with D unclear. Per germline, CDR1 SGDLS and CDR2 YYNGEE. The CDR3 sequence is 13 residues long. Between the trimmed V and J ends, which lost 2 bases and 5 bases, there was a span of 9 bases. DNA of the CDR3: TGTGCCAGCAGCGTTCCACTGGGAGATACGCAGTATTTT. Amino acids: CASSVPLGDTQYF.

The gene calls are TRBV12-5 and TRBJ1-1; no clear D. CDR1 is LGHNT, CDR2 FRNRAP, per germline. Trimming took 2 bases from V and 1 from J, leaving 8 bases between them. The CDR3 consists of 14 residues. CDR3 sequence reads: CASGLSYGNTEAFF. The CDR3 DNA is TGTGCTAGTGGTTTGTCCTACGGGAACACTGAAGCTTTCTTT.

The chain carries TRBV29-1 and TRBJ2-2; D gene ambiguous. The CDR3 loop spans 15 amino acids. Germline assignment: CDR1 SQVTM and CDR2 ANQGSEA. V was trimmed by 2 bases and J by 0 bases, leaving 10 bases between them. This chain's CDR3 is CSVEFAQANTGELFF. The CDR3 region has the DNA TGCAGCGTTGAATTTGCGCAGGCGAACACCGGGGAGCTGTTTTTT.

The chain combines TRBV9 with TRBJ1-3, with unresolved D. Trimming took 0 bases from V and 0 from J, leaving 1 base between them. The CDR3 has 13 residues. Germline CDR1 SGDLS, CDR2 YYNGEE. DNA for the CDR3: TGTGCCAGCAGCGTAGCCTCTGGAAACACCATATATTTT. Protein product: CASSVASGNTIYF.

This rearrangement joins TRBV5-1 to TRBJ2-2; 16 bases match TRBD2. The germline CDR1 and CDR2 sequences are SGHRS and YFSETQ. This CDR3 spans 19 amino acids. With 4 bases clipped from V and 9 bases from J, the junction kept 15 bases outside the gene matches. CDR3 amino acids: CASSDPGLAGGRGGRELFF. In DNA form, the CDR3 reads TGCGCCAGCAGCGATCCGGGACTAGCGGGGGGGCGAGGGGGCCGGGAGCTGTTTTTT.

The chain joins TRBV6-5 to TRBJ1-5; weak D call: TRBD1 (5 bases). Trimming removed 0 bases from V and 6 bases from J, with 12 bases in between. Germline values: CDR1 MNHEY, CDR2 SVGAGI. The CDR3 has 15 amino acids. This CDR3 reads CASSYSAGPGQPQHF. CDR3 DNA sequence: TGTGCCAGCAGTTACTCTGCGGGGCCGGGTCAGCCCCAGCATTTT.

V and J are TRBV7-3 and TRBJ2-1; TRBD1 aligns across 11 bases. J lost 4 bases, V lost 4 bases, and 6 bases had no gene match. The germline gives CDR1 SGHTA, CDR2 FQGTGA. The length of the CDR3 is 16 residues. CDR3 coding DNA: TGTGCCAGCAGCTGGGGCGGGGACAGGGGGTACAATGAGCAGTTCTTC. This translates into CASSWGGDRGYNEQFF.

The chain uses TRBV11-2 and TRBJ1-1; no firm D call. The CDR3 is 12 amino acids. V lost 3 bases, J lost 1 base, and 3 bases lay in between. Looked up from germline, CDR1 is SGHAT and CDR2 is FQNNGV. In DNA form, the CDR3 reads TGTGCCAGCAGCTTTCAGAACACTGAAGCTTTCTTT. It encodes CASSFQNTEAFF.

The chain couples TRBV6-6 to TRBJ2-1; D perhaps matches TRBD1 (6 bases). The ends were cut back, 1 base at V and 10 bases at J, with 8 bases in the middle. Germline V CDR1 and CDR2: MNHNY, SVGAGI (reference sequence). The CDR3 contains 12 residues. Here the CDR3 DNA reads TGTGCCAGCAGTTACTTACAGGGAGAGCAGTTCTTC. Translated: CASSYLQGEQFF.

The chain recombines TRBV5-1 with TRBJ1-3; D may be TRBD1 (5 bases). This CDR3 has 14 amino acids. Germline lookup yields CDR1 SGHRS and CDR2 YFSETQ. The V and J ends lost 7 bases and 7 bases respectively, with 18 bases between them. CDR3 sequence: CASSLGGAANTIYF. The CDR3 DNA reads as TGCGCCAGCTCACTGGGAGGGGCGGCGAACACCATATATTTT.